The clone carrying this T cell receptor (beta chain) came up a few times. Its antigen is undetermined. The repertoire was sequenced with immunoSEQ multiplex PCR; TCRdb's copy has only in-frame clones and lacks some. The sample has hundreds of thousands of clones, more than 75% seen once. This sample was included in a study of cytomegalovirus exposure and HLA in healthy donors. Study findings and constraints: As confirmed in vitro, a few CMV-associated chains were specific for CMV antigens. In a later analysis, first-cohort TCR clusters were found to tend to co-occur in the roughly 120 validation repertoires.

This CDR3 has 12 residues. V was pared by 3 bases and J by 8 bases, with 10 bases between. Germline assignment: CDR1 SEHNR and CDR2 FQNEAQ (reference sequence). Sample: PBMCs. The chain links TRBV7-9 to TRBJ1-2; D is undetermined. The sequence came from a young woman in good health and CMV-seropositive. This CDR3 reads CASSFRGEGYTF. In nucleotides, the CDR3 is TGTGCCAGCAGCTTTCGGGGAGAGGGCTACACCTTC.